The source of this T cell receptor (beta chain) is a study of T cells in Graves' hyperthyroidism and ophthalmopathy. Whole-study results and caveats: Separation of ophthalmopathy from stable hyperthyroidism was achieved by a 13 V-J model.

V lost 0 bases to trimming and J lost 1 base, with 6 bases between them. The CDR3 length is 15 residues. Germline CDR1 reads SGHTA; CDR2 reads FQGTGA. Template material for amplifying TCR beta CDR3 regions consisted of RNA transcripts. RT-PCR in the first round (using the HTBI primer set) targeted the TCR CDR3. One entry per CDR3 protein results from TCRdb running MiXCR on the multiplex PCR reads. The data hold roughly 740,000 distinct CDR3 sequences, with roughly 17% observed a single time. On this clonotype itself: Its antigen is unknown.

Sequencing was carried out using blood. The source is a man aged 18 to 35 with Graves' hyperthyroidism. The J gene is TRBJ2-2, the V gene TRBV7-3; D gene uncertain. The CDR3 region has the DNA TGTGCCAGCAGCTTAACGAGGAGGAACACCGGGGAGCTGTTTTTT. Its translation: CASSLTRRNTGELFF. Full variable domain (outside the CDR3, taken from reference TRBV7-3 and TRBJ2-2): GAGVSQTPSNKVTEKGKYVELRCDPISGHTALYWYRQSLGQGPEFLIYFQGTGAADDSGLPNDRFFAVRPEGSVSTLKIQRTERGDSAVYLCASSLTRRNTGELFFGEGSRLTVL.